A single sample gave rise to the 21 T cell receptor beta chains below, sequenced in a study of cytomegalovirus exposure and HLA in healthy donors (dated by TCRdb to between 2016 and 2019). The library was obtained by the immunoSEQ multiplex PCR assay. A mixture of 60 forward primers for TCR Vbeta segments and 13 reverse primers for TCR Jbeta segments was used in the multiplex PCR. TCRdb obtained this table from immuneACCESS and retained in-frame rearrangements with V and J assigned. These tables miss some clones; where compared with another copy, unresolved V genes account for less than half of the shortfall, and the remainder is unexplained. For this sample the table gives around 190,000 clones, of which about 9% were detected only once. The biggest ten clones account for approximately 1.4% of the sample. Sequencing was done on a sample of PBMCs. The receptors originated from a woman under 40 in good health and CMV-seropositive.

The rearrangement joins TRBV9 to TRBJ2-5, with TRBD1 as a possible D gene (6 bases). Germline V lookup: CDR1 SGDLS, CDR2 YYNGEE. CDR3 size: 16 residues. V gave up 0 bases and J gave up 2 bases, with 14 bases separating them. The CDR3 region has the DNA TGTGCCAGCAGCGTAGACGGTAGGGGGAGTCAAGAGACCCAGTACTTC. It codes for CASSVDGRGSQETQYF.

J is TRBJ2-5 and V is TRBV29-1, with TRBD1 matching over 7 bases. The V segment lost 5 bases and the J segment 9 bases; nucleotides outside the gene matches: 15. The CDR3 covers 14 residues. Germline V gene lookup returns CDR1 SQVTM and CDR2 ANQGSEA. Written as DNA, the CDR3 is TGCAGCGTTCGGGACAGCCAGAGGGAGATATCCCAGTACTTC. It encodes CSVRDSQREISQYF.

This clone was detected only a few times. The V call is TRBV7-2, the J call TRBJ1-5; TRBD1 agrees at 7 bases. The CDR3 length is 12 residues. J gave up 9 bases and V 6 bases, and 5 bases lay outside the gene matches. Germline CDR1 reads SGHTA; CDR2 reads FQGNSA. CDR3 nucleotides: TGTGCCAGCAGTTCGTCAGGGGGGCCCCAGCATTTT. Residues: CASSSSGGPQHF.

This clone was seen only a few times. V and J are TRBV9 and TRBJ2-7; 7 bases fit TRBD1. With 2 bases clipped from V and 7 bases from J, the junction kept 12 bases outside the gene matches. In germline, CDR1 is SGDLS, CDR2 YYNGEE. The CDR3 length is 15 residues. The chain's CDR3 is CASSVTQQGLGEQYF. The CDR3 DNA is TGTGCCAGCAGCGTGACCCAACAGGGGTTGGGGGAGCAGTACTTC.

This clone was seen only a few times. J is TRBJ2-3 and V is TRBV7-9; 8 nucleotides match TRBD1. The CDR3 extends over 12 amino acids. V lost 11 bases to trimming and J lost 1 base; unmatched junction nucleotides: 2. Germline V gene data show CDR1 as SEHNR and CDR2 as FQNEAQ (reference sequence). The CDR3 DNA reads as TGTGCCGGACAGGGCGGCACAGATACGCAGTATTTT. As protein: CAGQGGTDTQYF.

Written as DNA, the CDR3 is TGTGCCAGCTCAAGACAGGGCACTGAAGCTTTCTTT. It is translated as CASSRQGTEAFF. The chain recombines TRBV18 with TRBJ1-1, with 7 bases lining up with TRBD1. CDR3 length equals 12 residues. Germline values: CDR1 KGHSH, CDR2 LQKENI. With V trimmed by 5 bases and J by 4 bases, 1 base remained unmatched.

The rearrangement links TRBV7-9 to TRBJ2-1; 7 bases agree with TRBD2. The CDR3 consists of 15 residues. Germline assignment: CDR1 SEHNR and CDR2 FQNEAQ (reference sequence). V gave up 4 bases and J gave up 5 bases; unmatched junction bases: 8. The CDR3 here is CASSSPGGPHNEQFF. The CDR3 DNA sequence: TGTGCCAGCAGCTCTCCGGGAGGCCCCCACAATGAGCAGTTCTTC.

This clone was found a few times. This chain connects TRBV7-2 to TRBJ1-1; D possibly corresponds to TRBD1 (5 bases). Looked up from germline, CDR1 is SGHTA and CDR2 is FQGNSA. The V end lost 4 bases, the J end lost 1 base, and 16 bases lay between the germline ends. The CDR3 has 16 residues. The CDR3 here is CASSSPPPRENTEAFF. As DNA, the CDR3 is TGTGCCAGCAGCTCCCCACCTCCCAGGGAGAACACTGAAGCTTTCTTT.

This clone has more than one count but fewer than ten. V gene TRBV4-1 combines with J gene TRBJ1-1, with D tentatively TRBD1 (5 bases). The germline CDR1 and CDR2 sequences are MGHRA and YSYEKL. The CDR3 consists of 14 residues. V lost 3 bases to trimming and J lost 4 bases, with 12 bases between them. CDR3 sequence reads: CASSQEGSLTEAFF. CDR3 sequence (DNA): TGCGCCAGCAGCCAGGAGGGGTCCCTCACTGAAGCTTTCTTT.

In this sample, this clone turned up a few times. This rearrangement joins TRBV6-5 to TRBJ2-3; TRBD2 agrees at 7 bases. CDR1 is MNHEY and CDR2 is SVGAGI in the germline V gene. V was clipped by 3 bases and J by 0 bases; unmatched bases: 6. The CDR3 is 16 residues long. The DNA of the CDR3 is TGTGCCAGCAGTTATTTCCCAGCGGGAAGCACAGATACGCAGTATTTT. Amino acids: CASSYFPAGSTDTQYF.

The V and J genes are TRBV14 and TRBJ2-2; D is unresolved. The CDR3 has 13 residues. Trimming took 0 bases from V and 6 from J, leaving 5 bases between them. CDR1 and CDR2 from the germline V gene are SGHDN and FVKESK. CDR3 in DNA: TGTGCCAGCAGCCAAGAATTATCCGGGGAGCTGTTTTTT. This sequence encodes CASSQELSGELFF.

With respect to this clone: A junction end diverges from the germline sequence, so it may reflect a read error. This chain links TRBV27 with TRBJ1-1; D is uncertain. The CDR3 is 13 amino acids. Germline V gene sequence: CDR1 MNHEY, CDR2 SMNVEV (reference sequence). The CDR3 here is CATSREWDTEAFF. The CDR3 bases are TGTGCCACCAGTCGGGAGTGGGACACTGAAGCTTTCTTT.

The chain uses TRBV19 and TRBJ2-3; 9 nucleotides agree with TRBD1. Germline-derived CDR1 and CDR2 are LNHDA and SQIVND (reference sequence). V lost 4 bases and J lost 2; bases outside the gene matches: 7. This CDR3 has 16 residues. Written as DNA, the CDR3 is TGTGCCAGTAGTAGCCGGGACAGGGCTTTCACAGATACGCAGTATTTT. It yields the protein CASSSRDRAFTDTQYF.

This clone has just a few counts. The rearrangement uses TRBV25-1 and TRBJ2-5; D not certain. The germline CDR1 and CDR2 sequences are MGHDK and SYGVNS. The CDR3 is made up of 14 amino acids. With 1 base removed from V and 3 bases from J, the gap between germline ends came to 9 bases. DNA for the CDR3: TGTGCCAGCAGTGAATGGGCAGTCGAAGAGACCCAGTACTTC. Protein product: CASSEWAVEETQYF.

The genes are TRBV28 and TRBJ1-2; D uncertain. The CDR3 has 12 amino acids. Trimming pared 1 base from V and 8 bases from J, leaving 8 bases between. Germline CDR1 is MDHEN and CDR2 is SYDVKM. The DNA of the CDR3 is TGTGCCAGCAGTTTATCGGCGAGGGGCTACACCTTC. Translated: CASSLSARGYTF.

The rearrangement links TRBV6-1 to TRBJ2-3, with a weak D call TRBD1 (6 bases). The CDR3 runs to 16 residues. Trimming removed 2 bases from V and 4 bases from J, with 16 bases in between. Per germline, CDR1 MNHNS and CDR2 SASEGT. The CDR3 DNA reads as TGTGCCAGCAGTGAACGCGGAGGCAGGGGCCCAGATACGCAGTATTTT. Encoded protein: CASSERGGRGPDTQYF.

The chain couples TRBV5-6 to TRBJ2-7, with 9 nucleotides matching TRBD1. Trimming removed 3 bases from V and 1 base from J; junction bases left unmatched: 5. The CDR3 consists of 15 residues. Germline V CDR1 and CDR2: SGHDT, YYEEEE. In DNA form, the CDR3 reads TGTGCCAGCAGCTGGGGGACAGGGCAATCCTACGAGCAGTACTTC. Amino acids: CASSWGTGQSYEQYF.

This clone appeared a few times. The chain recombines TRBV6-1 with TRBJ2-7, with TRBD2 identical over 11 bases. CDR3 length: 15 amino acids. V gave up 6 bases and J gave up 5 bases; unmatched junction bases: 9. CDR1 and CDR2 (germline): MNHNS, SASEGT. The CDR3 coding sequence is TGTGCCAGCAGATTCACTAGCGGGAGAAGTGACGAGCAGTACTTC. Its protein is CASRFTSGRSDEQYF.

This clone was seen a few times. The CDR3 DNA reads TGCGCCAGCAGCTTGGGGGGGGTAAATGAGCAGTTCTTC. It translates to CASSLGGVNEQFF. This chain joins TRBV5-1 and TRBJ2-1; possibly TRBD2 for D (6 bases). Trimming stripped 0 bases from V and 7 bases from J, with 8 bases between. From germline, CDR1 is SGHRS and CDR2 YFSETQ. The CDR3 covers 13 residues.

This clone occurred a few times. The chain recombines TRBV4-2 with TRBJ2-7, with no clear D. The length of the CDR3 is 13 residues. Germline V lookup: CDR1 LGHNA, CDR2 YNFKEQ. Trimming took off 3 bases at V and 4 bases at J, with 10 bases between the two ends. The CDR3 spells CASSHQQLYEQYF. For the CDR3, the DNA is TGTGCCAGCAGCCACCAACAGCTTTACGAGCAGTACTTC.

The genes are TRBV10-3 and TRBJ2-5, with 8 bases that match TRBD2. The V gene's germline CDR1 is ENHRY and CDR2 SYGVKD. Trimming cost V 4 bases and J 5 bases; bases outside gene matches: 12. The CDR3 consists of 16 residues. The CDR3 is CAISALSGESRETQYF. The CDR3 nucleotides read TGTGCCATCAGTGCCCTTAGCGGGGAAAGTAGGGAGACCCAGTACTTC.